These 32 T cell receptor beta chains were sequenced from one sample in a study of T cells in Graves' hyperthyroidism and ophthalmopathy. Researchers amplified the TCR beta CDR3 regions from RNA transcripts. Initially, a first-round RT-PCR of the TCR CDR3 employed the HTBI primer set. Using its own MiXCR run on the multiplex PCR reads, TCRdb lists one record per CDR3 protein. This sample yields around 340,000 distinct CDR3 sequences, of which roughly 21% are seen a single time; 50% belongs to the top ten. The sample consisted of blood. The receptors come from a woman aged 50 to 60 with Graves' hyperthyroidism.

This clonotype was counted many times. This chain links TRBV3-1 with TRBJ2-1, with TRBD2 matching over 11 bases. This CDR3 is 17 amino acids long. Per germline, CDR1 LGHDT and CDR2 YNNKEL (reference sequence). Unmatched junction bases numbered 12, after V lost 4 bases and J lost 7 bases. This chain's CDR3 is CASSPTPFSGGANEQFF. DNA for the CDR3: TGTGCCAGCAGCCCGACCCCGTTTAGCGGGGGGGCTAATGAGCAGTTCTTC.

This clonotype was counted many times. The chain is built from TRBV28 and TRBJ1-5; D is unclear. The V gene lost 1 base and the J gene lost 6 bases, with 10 bases spanning the gap. Germline CDR1 is MDHEN and CDR2 is SYDVKM. The CDR3 length is 14 residues. As DNA, the CDR3 is TGTGCCAGCAGTTTATTAGGCGGAACTCAGCCCCAGCATTTT. Protein: CASSLLGGTQPQHF.

Many counts were recorded for this clonotype. This chain connects TRBV2 to TRBJ2-7; D may be TRBD1 (6 bases). Trimming shortened V by 5 bases and J by 5 bases, and 16 bases separated the two germline ends. The germline V gene encodes CDR1 SNHLY and CDR2 FYNNEI. The CDR3 is made up of 14 amino acids. In DNA form, the CDR3 reads TGTGCCAGCAGTTCACAGGGAATCGGGCACGAGCAGTACTTC. Translated: CASSSQGIGHEQYF.

This clonotype came up a few times. The genes are TRBV5-1 and TRBJ2-7, with TRBD2 identical over 7 bases. The CDR3 spans 14 residues. V trimming: 4 bases; J trimming: 3 bases; junction bases outside the gene matches: 7. Per germline, CDR1 SGHRS and CDR2 YFSETQ. The CDR3 reads CASSPGLVIYEQYF. In nucleotides, the CDR3 is TGCGCCAGCAGCCCCGGACTAGTGATCTACGAGCAGTACTTC.

The chain couples TRBV20-1 to TRBJ2-7, with D possibly being TRBD2 (6 bases). CDR3 length: 13 residues. Germline CDR1 DFQATT, CDR2 SNEGSKA (reference sequence). V was shortened by 6 bases and J by 1 base, with 13 bases between the two germline ends. The CDR3 loop reads CSANPGGSYEQYF. CDR3 bases: TGCAGTGCAAATCCCGGGGGTTCCTACGAGCAGTACTTC.

For this clonotype: One base away lies a much larger clone, so this may be a sequencing read error. This chain joins TRBV6-9 and TRBJ1-2; D perhaps matches TRBD1 (6 bases). CDR1 MNHGY and CDR2 SVAAGI come from the germline V gene. V lost 2 bases to trimming and J lost 4 bases, with 11 bases between them. This CDR3 is 14 amino acids long. The CDR3 nucleotides are TGTGCCAGCAGTTATCGACAGGAGCCCTATGGCTACACCTTC. Translated: CASSYRQEPYGYTF.

This clonotype was seen a few times. The gene calls are TRBV10-3 and TRBJ1-6; 7 nucleotides match TRBD1. V dropped 4 bases and J dropped 7; count of bases not matched to a gene: 4. Germline CDR1 and CDR2: ENHRY and SYGVKD. This CDR3 spans 14 amino acids. The CDR3 DNA is TGTGCCATCAGTGCCAGACAGGGCAATTCACCCCTCCACTTT. Encoded protein: CAISARQGNSPLHF.

This clonotype has a handful of counts. The chain has TRBV5-1 and TRBJ1-1, with D hard to call. The CDR3 loop spans 14 amino acids. Looked up from germline, CDR1 is SGHRS and CDR2 is YFSETQ. The germline V and J ends were trimmed by 2 bases and 1 base, with 9 bases remaining between them. The CDR3 is CASSFSQQNTEAFF. As DNA, the CDR3 is TGCGCCAGCAGCTTTTCCCAACAGAACACTGAAGCTTTCTTT. Based on the CDR3 plus reference TRBV5-1 and TRBJ1-1, the full variable domain is KAGVTQTPRYLIKTRGQQVTLSCSPISGHRSVSWYQQTPGQGLQFLFEYFSETQRNKGNFPGRFSGRQFSNSRSEMNVSTLELGDSALYLCASSFSQQNTEAFFGQGTRLTVV.

This clonotype showed up just a few times. This rearrangement joins TRBV19 to TRBJ2-5; 7 nucleotides line up with TRBD1. The CDR3 spans 14 residues. Germline values: CDR1 LNHDA, CDR2 SQIVND (reference sequence). Trimming took 7 bases from V and 5 from J; bases not matched to a gene: 10. CDR3 nucleotides: TGTGCCAGTAACTCCCGACAGGGTTTGGAGACCCAGTACTTC. Amino acid sequence: CASNSRQGLETQYF.

The chain couples TRBV20-1 to TRBJ1-3, with D maybe TRBD1 (6 bases). Germline CDR1 is DFQATT and CDR2 is SNEGSKA (reference sequence). Between the trimmed V and J ends, which lost 6 bases and 3 bases, there was a span of 15 bases. This CDR3 contains 14 residues. The CDR3 is CSATGLTFGNTIYF. Written as DNA, the CDR3 is TGCAGTGCGACAGGATTGACTTTTGGAAACACCATATATTTT.

The chain employs TRBV7-9 and TRBJ2-7, with 8 bases aligning to TRBD1. V trimming: 7 bases; J trimming: 5 bases; junction bases outside the gene matches: 10. Germline-derived CDR1 and CDR2 are SEHNR and FQNEAQ (reference sequence). This CDR3 has 14 amino acids. The CDR3 nucleotides read TGTGCCAGCACCATGGACAGGGATTATGACGAGCAGTACTTC. This gives the protein CASTMDRDYDEQYF.

This clonotype has ten or more counts. The chain couples TRBV20-1 to TRBJ1-6; tentative D call: TRBD1 (5 bases). The CDR3 is made up of 14 amino acids. The germline CDR1 and CDR2 sequences are DFQATT and SNEGSKA (reference sequence). V gave up 0 bases and J gave up 9 bases, with 12 bases separating them. CDR3 in DNA: TGCAGTGCTAGAGAGGGGGGAAATGTTTCACCCCTCCACTTT. This translates into CSAREGGNVSPLHF.

In this sample, this clonotype turned up many times. The chain has TRBV12-3 or TRBV12-4 and TRBJ1-5, with D unclear. The CDR3 contains 12 residues. V was trimmed by 6 bases and J by 0 bases, leaving 3 bases between them. The CDR3, as DNA: TGTGCCAGCAGAGGTAGCAATCAGCCCCAGCATTTT. Its translation: CASRGSNQPQHF.

This clonotype was counted only a few times. A read error may produce the germline difference seen at one junction end. The CDR3 region has the DNA TGTGTCAGCAGTGAGTGGGACGAGCAGTACTTC. Translating gives CVSSEWDEQYF. The V gene is TRBV2, the J gene TRBJ2-7; D is uncertain. The CDR3 is 11 amino acids. Germline loops: CDR1 SNHLY, CDR2 FYNNEI.

In its sample, this clonotype was seen many times. This rearrangement joins TRBV18 to TRBJ1-1, with 8 bases that match TRBD1. The CDR3 is 16 amino acids. The germline gives CDR1 KGHSH, CDR2 LQKENI. The ends lost 0 bases at V and 5 bases at J; junction bases unmatched: 8. CDR3 amino acids: CASSPPRGRGGTEAFF. CDR3 DNA sequence: TGTGCCAGCTCACCACCCAGGGGGCGAGGGGGAACTGAAGCTTTCTTT.

This chain links TRBV10-1 with TRBJ2-2, with TRBD1 identical over 7 bases. J gave up 4 bases and V 6 bases, and 2 bases lay outside the gene matches. There are 13 residues in the CDR3. Per the germline V gene, CDR1 is WNHNN and CDR2 is SYGVQD (reference sequence). CDR3 sequence: CASRRDSTGELFF. CDR3 DNA sequence: TGCGCCAGCAGAAGGGACAGCACCGGGGAGCTGTTTTTT.

By proportion, this clonotype is medium-sized. V usage is TRBV12-3 or TRBV12-4 and J usage is TRBJ1-5, with 7 bases fitting TRBD1. This CDR3 has 15 amino acids. The junction had 3 bases not matched to a gene; V was cut back by 0 bases and J by 4 bases. CDR3 amino acids: CASSLAGGQNQPQHF. The CDR3 coding sequence is TGTGCCAGCAGTTTAGCAGGGGGCCAGAATCAGCCCCAGCATTTT.

V gene TRBV19 combines with J gene TRBJ2-2, with D maybe TRBD2 (5 bases). The V gene's germline CDR1 is LNHDA and CDR2 SQIVND (reference sequence). Trimming took off 6 bases at V and 7 bases at J, with 12 bases between the two ends. CDR3 size: 13 residues. This CDR3 is CASRGSERGELFF. CDR3 sequence (DNA): TGTGCCAGTAGAGGTAGCGAACGCGGGGAGCTGTTTTTT.

DNA for the CDR3: TGTGCCAGCCGACCATCAACGACAGGGGGATTCTCTGGAAACACCATATATTTT. It is translated as CASRPSTTGGFSGNTIYF. The chain links TRBV6-1 to TRBJ1-3, with 9 nucleotides matching TRBD1. With 8 bases clipped from V and 0 bases from J, the junction kept 14 bases outside the gene matches. The CDR3 has 18 residues. Germline CDR1 reads MNHNS; CDR2 reads SASEGT.

Many counts were recorded for this clonotype. The J gene is TRBJ2-7, the V gene TRBV7-6; D gene ambiguous. Germline CDR1 SGHVS, CDR2 FNYEAQ. This CDR3 contains 13 residues. V was pared by 3 bases and J by 5 bases, with 11 bases between. Here the CDR3 DNA reads TGTGCCAGCAGCTTTGTAGGGTTCGACGAGCAGTACTTC. This translates into CASSFVGFDEQYF.

J is TRBJ2-7 and V is TRBV18, with 9 bases identical to TRBD1. CDR1 is KGHSH and CDR2 is LQKENI in the germline V gene. V dropped 5 bases and J dropped 6; count of bases not matched to a gene: 8. CDR3 size: 14 residues. The CDR3 reads CASSAGTGNGEQYF. The CDR3 bases are TGTGCCAGCTCAGCCGGGACAGGGAATGGCGAGCAGTACTTC.

This clonotype came up many times. The chain has TRBV19 and TRBJ1-5, with TRBD1 matching over 7 bases. Looked up from germline, CDR1 is LNHDA and CDR2 is SQIVND (reference sequence). V lost 4 bases, J lost 1 base, and 7 bases stayed unmatched. The CDR3 sequence is 16 residues long. The CDR3 is CASSSTTGKSNQPQHF. The CDR3 region has the DNA TGTGCCAGTAGTAGCACGACAGGGAAAAGCAATCAGCCCCAGCATTTT. The full variable domain, rest sourced from reference TRBV19 and TRBJ1-5, is DGGITQSPKYLFRKEGQNVTLSCEQNLNHDAMYWYRQDPGQGLRLIYYSQIVNDFQKGDIAEGYSVSREKKESFPLTVTSAQKNPTAFYLCASSSTTGKSNQPQHFGDGTRLSIL.

In this sample, this clonotype turned up many times. This chain joins TRBV12-3 or TRBV12-4 and TRBJ2-2, with D perhaps assigned TRBD1 or TRBD2 (5 bases each). The V and J ends lost 7 bases and 1 base respectively, with 13 bases between them. This CDR3 spans 15 amino acids. As DNA, the CDR3 is TGTGCCAGCACCCCCGTGGGACGGAACACCGGGGAGCTGTTTTTT. Translating gives CASTPVGRNTGELFF.

At least ten counts were recorded for this clonotype. This rearrangement joins TRBV6-8 to TRBJ2-7; D unclear. Germline CDR1 MNHGY, CDR2 SAAAGT. The germline V and J ends were trimmed by 4 bases and 6 bases, with 13 bases remaining between them. The CDR3 runs 13 residues. CDR3 bases: TGTGCCAGCAGTTTGGGCCTTAGGTTCGAGCAGTACTTC. Amino acids: CASSLGLRFEQYF.

The rearrangement links TRBV2 to TRBJ2-1; 12 positions match TRBD2. V gave up 2 bases and J gave up 4 bases; unmatched junction bases: 0. Looked up from germline, CDR1 is SNHLY and CDR2 is FYNNEI. The CDR3 loop spans 15 amino acids. The CDR3 sequence: CASSELAGGYNEQFF. CDR3 DNA sequence: TGTGCCAGCAGTGAACTAGCGGGAGGGTACAATGAGCAGTTCTTC.

This clonotype was seen many times. The rearrangement links TRBV6-1 to TRBJ1-1; possibly TRBD1 for D (5 bases). Trimming removed 2 bases from V and 4 bases from J, with 17 bases in between. The CDR3 consists of 16 residues. From germline, CDR1 is MNHNS and CDR2 SASEGT. CDR3 in amino acids: CASSERVGGVGTEAFF. The CDR3 DNA sequence: TGTGCCAGCAGTGAACGTGTCGGGGGGGTCGGCACTGAAGCTTTCTTT.

This sequence joins TRBV6-1 and TRBJ1-1; D ambiguous. The CDR3 is 13 amino acids. Germline CDR1 and CDR2: MNHNS and SASEGT. Trimming shortened V by 2 bases and J by 1 base, and 5 bases separated the two germline ends. Here the CDR3 reads CASSETRNTEAFF. The CDR3, as DNA: TGTGCCAGCAGTGAAACCAGGAACACTGAAGCTTTCTTT.

The chain carries TRBV5-5 and TRBJ1-5, with D uncertain. The CDR3 has 14 amino acids. CDR1 and CDR2 from the germline V gene are SGHKS and YYEKEE (reference sequence). With 0 bases removed from V and 5 bases from J, the gap between germline ends came to 9 bases. The DNA for the CDR3 is TGTGCCAGCAGCTTGGGACTTAACTATCAGCCCCAGCATTTT. This codes for CASSLGLNYQPQHF.

This clonotype has at least ten counts. The chain uses TRBV7-8 and TRBJ1-5, with D possibly matching TRBD1 (6 bases). The CDR3 extends over 12 amino acids. In germline, CDR1 is SGHVS, CDR2 FQNEAQ. Trimming took off 4 bases at V and 6 bases at J, with 7 bases between the two ends. The CDR3: CASSSTGQPQHF. CDR3 nucleotide sequence: TGTGCCAGCAGCTCGACAGGTCAGCCCCAGCATTTT.

In its sample, this clonotype was seen many times. This chain links TRBV30 with TRBJ2-1, with a possible D match to TRBD2 (7 bases). Trimming removed 2 bases at V and 15 bases at J, with 14 bases between. Germline-derived CDR1 and CDR2 are GTSNPN and SVGIG (reference sequence). The CDR3 sequence is 11 residues long. This chain's CDR3 is CAWSNGLGGFF. The CDR3, as DNA: TGTGCCTGGAGTAACGGACTAGGGGGGTTCTTC.

This clonotype showed up many times. The chain joins TRBV28 to TRBJ1-1; 8 nucleotides align to TRBD1. V lost 6 bases to trimming and J lost 3 bases; unmatched junction nucleotides: 6. The CDR3 extends over 14 amino acids. The germline V gene encodes CDR1 MDHEN and CDR2 SYDVKM. CDR3 amino acids: CASRIGQGYTEAFF. The CDR3 nucleotides are TGTGCCAGCAGAATAGGACAGGGCTACACTGAAGCTTTCTTT.

This clonotype was counted only a few times. This sequence joins TRBV12-3 or TRBV12-4 and TRBJ2-3; D is uncertain. V lost 3 bases, J lost 2 bases, and 9 bases lay in between. This CDR3 has 14 residues. The CDR3 loop reads CASSFNPNTDTQYF. CDR3 in DNA: TGTGCCAGCAGTTTTAACCCAAACACAGATACGCAGTATTTT.